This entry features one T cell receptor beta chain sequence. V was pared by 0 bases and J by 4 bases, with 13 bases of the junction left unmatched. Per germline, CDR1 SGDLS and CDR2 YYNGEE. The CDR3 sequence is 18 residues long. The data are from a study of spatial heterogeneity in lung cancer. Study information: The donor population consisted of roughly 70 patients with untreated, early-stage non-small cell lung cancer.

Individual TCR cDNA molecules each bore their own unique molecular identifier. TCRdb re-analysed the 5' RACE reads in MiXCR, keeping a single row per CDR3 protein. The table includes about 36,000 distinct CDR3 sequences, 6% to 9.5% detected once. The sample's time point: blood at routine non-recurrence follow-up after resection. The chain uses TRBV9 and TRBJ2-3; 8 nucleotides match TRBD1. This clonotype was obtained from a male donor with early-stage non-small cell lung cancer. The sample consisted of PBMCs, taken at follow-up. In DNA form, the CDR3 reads TGTGCCAGCAGCGTAGGGCCAGTTGGCAGGGGGCAGGCAGATACGCAGTATTTT. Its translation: CASSVGPVGRGQADTQYF.